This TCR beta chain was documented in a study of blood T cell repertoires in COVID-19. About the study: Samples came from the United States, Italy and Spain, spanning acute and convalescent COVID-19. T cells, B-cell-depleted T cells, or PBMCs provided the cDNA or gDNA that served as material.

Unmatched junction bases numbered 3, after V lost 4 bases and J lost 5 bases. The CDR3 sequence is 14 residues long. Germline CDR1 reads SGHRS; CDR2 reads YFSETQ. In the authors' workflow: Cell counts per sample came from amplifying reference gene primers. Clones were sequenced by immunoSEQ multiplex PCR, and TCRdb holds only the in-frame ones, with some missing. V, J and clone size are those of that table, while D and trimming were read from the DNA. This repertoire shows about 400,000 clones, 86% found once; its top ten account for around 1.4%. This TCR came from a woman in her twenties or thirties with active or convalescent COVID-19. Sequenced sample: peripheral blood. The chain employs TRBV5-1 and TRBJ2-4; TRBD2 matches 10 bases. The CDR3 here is CASSGTSAENIQYF. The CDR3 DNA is TGCGCCAGCAGCGGGACTAGCGCCGAAAACATTCAGTACTTC.